Each of the 13 T cell receptor beta chains below was sequenced from the same sample in a study of shared clonotypes between healthy human individuals. Data came from immunoSEQ multiplex PCR; TCRdb stores just in-frame clones and leaves some out. Of around 330,000 clones in the sample, around 72% were seen once. Sequencing used memory CD4+ T cells sorted from blood. Subset in this sample: CD45RA-negative fraction. These receptors came from a man in his thirties or forties in good health.

This chain connects TRBV7-2 to TRBJ2-2; D is perhaps TRBD1 (5 bases). This CDR3 has 14 residues. Trimming left V 4 bases short and J 4 bases short, with 10 bases between. Germline CDR1 SGHTA, CDR2 FQGNSA. The CDR3 protein is CASSSGQTTGELFF. The CDR3 DNA follows: TGTGCCAGCAGCTCTGGACAAACCACCGGGGAGCTGTTTTTT.

This clone was observed a handful of times. The CDR3 here is CASSLVGGSAGQPQHF. The CDR3 DNA reads TGTGCCAGCAGTTTAGTAGGGGGCTCGGCGGGTCAGCCCCAGCATTTT. The chain couples TRBV28 to TRBJ1-5; 7 bases match TRBD1. Germline assignment: CDR1 MDHEN and CDR2 SYDVKM. This CDR3 comprises 16 residues. V was pared by 2 bases and J by 6 bases, with 10 bases of the junction left unmatched.

The rearrangement links TRBV2 to TRBJ2-5; D is uncertain. The CDR3 covers 15 residues. V was pared by 8 bases and J by 5 bases, with 21 bases between. CDR1 and CDR2 (germline): SNHLY, FYNNEI. CDR3 loop: CASWISLGSLETQYF. DNA for the CDR3: TGTGCCAGCTGGATCTCCCTCGGATCCCTGGAGACCCAGTACTTC.

J is TRBJ1-2 and V is TRBV15; no definite D call. The germline V gene has CDR1 LNHNV and CDR2 YYDKDF (reference sequence). Trimming took 0 bases from V and 7 from J, leaving 12 bases between them. CDR3 length: 14 residues. The chain's CDR3 is CATSRELEVGGYTF. The CDR3 DNA sequence: TGTGCCACCAGCAGAGAGCTCGAGGTTGGTGGCTACACCTTC.

This clone was counted a few times. The J gene is TRBJ2-5, the V gene TRBV11-3; D possibly corresponds to TRBD2 (6 bases). The germline CDR1 and CDR2 sequences are SGHNT and YENEEA. Trimming left V 5 bases short and J 5 bases short, with 18 bases between. The CDR3 is 15 residues long. The CDR3 region is CASSPAGAPGETQYF. The CDR3 DNA follows: TGTGCCAGCAGCCCAGCGGGCGCGCCAGGGGAGACCCAGTACTTC.

This clone was observed a single time. The V call is TRBV5-5, the J call TRBJ1-3; D remains ambiguous. With 0 bases removed from V and 4 bases from J, the gap between germline ends came to 11 bases. Germline values: CDR1 SGHKS, CDR2 YYEKEE (reference sequence). The CDR3 is 15 amino acids. CDR3 loop: CASSLEVGPGNTIYF. CDR3 coding DNA: TGTGCCAGCAGCTTGGAGGTCGGCCCCGGAAACACCATATATTTT.

This clone was seen a few times. This chain connects TRBV12-5 to TRBJ2-7; 10 bases align to TRBD1. This CDR3 comprises 17 residues. V lost 2 bases to trimming and J lost 2 bases; unmatched junction nucleotides: 9. From germline, CDR1 is LGHNT and CDR2 FRNRAP. The CDR3 is CASGLTVTGGGPYEQYF. The CDR3, as DNA: TGTGCTAGTGGTTTGACAGTGACAGGGGGCGGCCCCTACGAGCAGTACTTC.

This chain links TRBV29-1 with TRBJ1-2; TRBD1 matches at 8 bases. The CDR3 runs 13 residues. Germline V gene lookup returns CDR1 SQVTM and CDR2 ANQGSEA. The V gene end was trimmed by 7 bases and the J gene end by 8 bases; junction bases not matched to a gene: 12. The CDR3 sequence is CSAGRQGAVGYTF. CDR3 in DNA: TGCAGCGCCGGGAGGCAGGGGGCGGTCGGCTACACCTTC.

At least ten counts were recorded for this clone. The rearrangement joins TRBV2 to TRBJ1-5, with D unclear. Trimming pared 4 bases from V and 12 bases from J, leaving 22 bases between. The CDR3 extends over 15 amino acids. Germline CDR1 SNHLY, CDR2 FYNNEI. CDR3 amino acids: CASSVGSTYISNQHF. The CDR3 coding sequence is TGTGCCAGCAGTGTAGGTAGTACTTATATCTCTAACCAGCATTTT.

This chain uses TRBV2 with TRBJ1-5; perhaps TRBD1 as D (5 bases). V was clipped by 4 bases and J by 1 base, with 14 bases between them. The germline V gene encodes CDR1 SNHLY and CDR2 FYNNEI. This CDR3 is built from 16 residues. The CDR3 loop reads CASSGGRAKSNQPQHF. CDR3 nucleotides: TGTGCCAGCAGTGGAGGCAGGGCGAAGAGCAATCAGCCCCAGCATTTT.

The chain carries TRBV10-3 and TRBJ2-1; 7 nucleotides line up with TRBD1. The CDR3 spans 16 residues. Germline assignment: CDR1 ENHRY and CDR2 SYGVKD. Losses at the gene ends were 3 bases for V and 0 bases for J; bases not matched to a gene: 5. In DNA, the CDR3 is TGTGCCATCAGTGACCAGACAGGGCTCTCCTACAATGAGCAGTTCTTC. The encoded protein is CAISDQTGLSYNEQFF.

The chain carries TRBV30 and TRBJ1-1, with D perhaps matching TRBD1 (5 bases). Trimming took off 5 bases at V and 5 bases at J, with 15 bases between the two ends. Germline loops: CDR1 GTSNPN, CDR2 SVGIG (reference sequence). This CDR3 is built from 13 residues. The CDR3 spells CAWSVGPGTEAFF. CDR3 sequence (DNA): TGTGCCTGGTCCGTGGGGCCGGGGACTGAAGCTTTCTTT.

The CDR3, as DNA: TGTGCCAGTAGCCCCACCCTAGCGGGAGGTTCTGGTGAGCAGTTCTTC. The encoded protein is CASSPTLAGGSGEQFF. The chain uses TRBV19 and TRBJ2-1; 11 bases map to TRBD2. The CDR3 length is 16 residues. The trim removed 6 bases at V and 9 bases at J, leaving 13 bases unmatched. In germline, CDR1 is LNHDA, CDR2 SQIVND (reference sequence).